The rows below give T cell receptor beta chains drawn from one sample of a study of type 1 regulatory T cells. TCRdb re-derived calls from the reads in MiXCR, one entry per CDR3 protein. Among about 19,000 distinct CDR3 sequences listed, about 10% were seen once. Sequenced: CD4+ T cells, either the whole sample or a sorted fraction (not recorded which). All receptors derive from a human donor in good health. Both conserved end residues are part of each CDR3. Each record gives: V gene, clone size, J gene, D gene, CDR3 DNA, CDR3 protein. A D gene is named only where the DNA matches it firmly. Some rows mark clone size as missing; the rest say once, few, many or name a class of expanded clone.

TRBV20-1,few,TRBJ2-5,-,TGCAGTGCAGGGAATCGCCAAGAGACCCAGTACTTC,CSAGNRQETQYF
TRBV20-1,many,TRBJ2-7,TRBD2,TGCAGTGCCACTACTAGCGGAACCTACGAGCAGTACTTC,CSATTSGTYEQYF
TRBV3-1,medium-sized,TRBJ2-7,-,TGTGCCAGCAGCCAAGAACGTTACGAGCAGTACTTC,CASSQERYEQYF
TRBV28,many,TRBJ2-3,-,TGTGCCAGCAGCCCCGCGATAGGGCTTAGCACAGATACGCAGTATTTT,CASSPAIGLSTDTQYF
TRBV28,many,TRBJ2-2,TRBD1,TGTGCCAGCAGTCGGACAGGGGGGGACCGGGAGCTGTTTTTT,CASSRTGGDRELFF
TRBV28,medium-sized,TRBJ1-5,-,TGTGCCAGCAGTTTATCGTTTTCGGGCCAGCCCCAGCATTTT,CASSLSFSGQPQHF
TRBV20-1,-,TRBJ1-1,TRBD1,TGCAGTGCTTGGGACAGACAGGGCACTGAAGCTTTCTTT,CSAWDRQGTEAFF
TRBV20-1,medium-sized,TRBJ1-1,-,TGCAGTGCTAGTATAACAGTCTTTAACACTGAAGCTTTCTTT,CSASITVFNTEAFF
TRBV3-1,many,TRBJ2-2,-,TGTGCCAGCAACATCCGAGCGGAGAACACCGGGGAGCTGTTTTTT,CASNIRAENTGELFF
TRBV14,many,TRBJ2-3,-,TGTGCCAGCAGTAAGGACCGCTCTCGTTATTTT,CASSKDRSRYF
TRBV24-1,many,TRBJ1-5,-,TGTGCCACCAGTGATTTGCAAGCGGCAGTCGGGGGTCAGCCCCAGCATTTT,CATSDLQAAVGGQPQHF
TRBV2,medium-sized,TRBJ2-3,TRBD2,TGTGCCAGCAGTGAAGCGACTAGCGGGGGCACAGATACGCAGTATTTT,CASSEATSGGTDTQYF
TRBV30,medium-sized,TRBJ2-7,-,TGTGCCTGGAGAGATAACAGGGGAGGCTACGAGCAGTACTTC,CAWRDNRGGYEQYF
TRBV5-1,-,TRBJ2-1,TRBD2,TGCGCCAGCAGCTCCACCGGGACTAGTACCCCAAAGCAGTTCTTC,CASSSTGTSTPKQFF
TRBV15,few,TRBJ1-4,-,TGTGCCACCAGCACCAGAATTTGGGAAAAACTGTTTTTT,CATSTRIWEKLFF
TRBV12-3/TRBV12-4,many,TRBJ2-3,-,TGTGCCAGCAGGAAGTGGTCAGATACGCAGTATTTT,CASRKWSDTQYF
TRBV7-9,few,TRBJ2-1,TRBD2,TGTGCCAGCAGCTCCTACCTTAAAGCGGGGGCCACCAATGAGCAGTTCTTC,CASSSYLKAGATNEQFF
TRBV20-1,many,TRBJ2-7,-,TGCAGTGCTAGAGTCCAGGCAGTATCCTACGAGCAGTACTTC,CSARVQAVSYEQYF
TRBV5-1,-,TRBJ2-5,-,TGCGCCAGCAGCAGGGGGACATTCCAAGAGACCCAGTACTTC,CASSRGTFQETQYF
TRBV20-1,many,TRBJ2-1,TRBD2,TGCAGTGCTGGACTAGCGGGAGTCCCCTTC,CSAGLAGVPF
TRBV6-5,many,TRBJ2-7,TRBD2,TGTGCCAGCAGGAGGAGGACTAGCGGGAGGGCCGATGACGAGCAGTACTTC,CASRRRTSGRADDEQYF
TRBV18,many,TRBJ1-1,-,TGTGCCAGCTCACCACAGCACGCGACCACTGAAGCTTTCTTT,CASSPQHATTEAFF
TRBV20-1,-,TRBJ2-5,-,TGCAGTGCTAATAGGGGCGAGACCCAGTACTTC,CSANRGETQYF
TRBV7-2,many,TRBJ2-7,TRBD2,TGTGCCAGCAGCTCGGGACTAGCGGGGCCATCCTACGAGCAGTACTTC,CASSSGLAGPSYEQYF
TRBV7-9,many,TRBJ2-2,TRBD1,TGTGCCAGCAGCTCTGCAGGGGGCTCGAACACCGGGGAGCTGTTTTTT,CASSSAGGSNTGELFF
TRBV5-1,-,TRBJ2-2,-,TGCGCCAGCAGCTCCCTGGGTAGCGGGAACACCGGGGAGCTGTTTTTT,CASSSLGSGNTGELFF
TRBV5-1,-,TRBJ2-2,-,TGCGCCAGCAGCAAGGAAAGGGAGCTGTTTTTT,CASSKERELFF
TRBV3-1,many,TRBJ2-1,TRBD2,TGTGCCAGCAGCCAAGATCGACTAGCTGGCAATGAGCAGTTCTTC,CASSQDRLAGNEQFF
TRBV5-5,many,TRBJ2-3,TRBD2,TGTGCCAGCAGCGCGCGACTAGCGGGAGGGCCAGATACGCAGTATTTT,CASSARLAGGPDTQYF
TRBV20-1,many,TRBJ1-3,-,TGCAGTGCTAGAGCACAGGCTGGAAACACCATATATTTT,CSARAQAGNTIYF
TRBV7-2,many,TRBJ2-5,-,TGTGCCAGCAGCCGACTATTCGGTGGAGAGACCCAGTACTTC,CASSRLFGGETQYF
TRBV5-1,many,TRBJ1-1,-,TGCGCCAGCAGCTTCTCCACACCGGGGGTTTTGGCTTTCTTT,CASSFSTPGVLAFF
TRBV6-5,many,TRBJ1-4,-,TGTGCCAGCAGGCTTAATGAAAAACTGTTTTTT,CASRLNEKLFF
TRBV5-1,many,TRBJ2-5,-,TGCGCCAGCAGATTACAAGAGACCCAGTACTTC,CASRLQETQYF
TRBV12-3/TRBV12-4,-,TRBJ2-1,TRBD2,TGTGCCAGCAGTCCAGCGTCCAGCGGGAGGGGCCGGGAGCAGTTCTTC,CASSPASSGRGREQFF
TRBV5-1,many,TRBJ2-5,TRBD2,TGCGCCAGCAGCCCTTATAGCGGGAGGTTAGATGAGACCCAGTACTTC,CASSPYSGRLDETQYF
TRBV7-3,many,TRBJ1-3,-,TGTGCCAGCAGCCGTAGCGGGGGCGTTGGAAACACCATATATTTT,CASSRSGGVGNTIYF
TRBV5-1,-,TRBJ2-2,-,TGCGCCAGCAGCTACCCGGGCGGGGAGCTGTTTTTT,CASSYPGGELFF
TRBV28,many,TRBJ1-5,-,TGTGCCAGCAGTGTCCCGGGGGGCAATCAGCCCCAGCATTTT,CASSVPGGNQPQHF